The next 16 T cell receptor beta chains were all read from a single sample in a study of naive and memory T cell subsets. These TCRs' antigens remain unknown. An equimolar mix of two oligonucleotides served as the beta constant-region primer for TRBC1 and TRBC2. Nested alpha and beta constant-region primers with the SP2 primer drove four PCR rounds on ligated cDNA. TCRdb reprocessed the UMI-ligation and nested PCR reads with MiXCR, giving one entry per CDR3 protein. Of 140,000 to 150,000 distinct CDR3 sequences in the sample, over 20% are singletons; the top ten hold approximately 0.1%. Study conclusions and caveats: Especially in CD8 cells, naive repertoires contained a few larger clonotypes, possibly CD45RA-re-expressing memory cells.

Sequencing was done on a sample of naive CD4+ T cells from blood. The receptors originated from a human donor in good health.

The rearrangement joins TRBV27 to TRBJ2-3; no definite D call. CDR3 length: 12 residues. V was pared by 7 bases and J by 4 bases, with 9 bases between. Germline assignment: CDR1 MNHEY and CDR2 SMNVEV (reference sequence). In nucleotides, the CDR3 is TGTGCCAGCACCCTTGGAGCAGATACGCAGTATTTT. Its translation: CASTLGADTQYF.

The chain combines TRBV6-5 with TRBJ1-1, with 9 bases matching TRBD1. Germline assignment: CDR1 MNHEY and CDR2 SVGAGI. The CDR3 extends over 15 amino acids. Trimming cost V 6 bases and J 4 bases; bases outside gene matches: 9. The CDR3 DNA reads TGTGCCAGCAGGGGACAGGGAGGGTTTAGCACTGAAGCTTTCTTT. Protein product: CASRGQGGFSTEAFF.

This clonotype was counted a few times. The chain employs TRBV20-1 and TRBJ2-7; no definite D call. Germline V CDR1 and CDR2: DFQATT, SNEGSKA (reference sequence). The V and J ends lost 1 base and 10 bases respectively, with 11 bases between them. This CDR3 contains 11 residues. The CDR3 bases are TGCAGTGCTAGAGTGGCTATGGCCCAGTACTTC. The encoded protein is CSARVAMAQYF.

CDR3 sequence reads: CASSYEPVGNTEAFF. In nucleotides, the CDR3 is TGTGCCAGCAGTTACGAGCCAGTGGGGAACACTGAAGCTTTCTTT. The genes are TRBV6-5 and TRBJ1-1; D not resolved. Germline V CDR1 and CDR2: MNHEY, SVGAGI. This CDR3 is 15 amino acids long. The V and J ends lost 2 bases and 1 base respectively, with 11 bases between them.

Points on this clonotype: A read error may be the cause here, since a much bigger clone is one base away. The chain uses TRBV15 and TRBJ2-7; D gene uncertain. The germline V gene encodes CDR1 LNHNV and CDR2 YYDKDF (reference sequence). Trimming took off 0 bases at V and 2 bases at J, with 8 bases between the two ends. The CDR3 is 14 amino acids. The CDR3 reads CATSRESSAYEQYF. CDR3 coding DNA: TGTGCCACCAGCAGAGAATCCAGTGCCTACGAGCAGTACTTC. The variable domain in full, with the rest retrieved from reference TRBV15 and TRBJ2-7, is DAMVIQNPRYQVTQFGKPVTLSCSQTLNHNVMYWYQQKSSQAPKLLFHYYDKDFNNEADTPDNFQSRRPNTSFCFLDIRSPGLGDTAMYLCATSRESSAYEQYFGPGTRLTVT.

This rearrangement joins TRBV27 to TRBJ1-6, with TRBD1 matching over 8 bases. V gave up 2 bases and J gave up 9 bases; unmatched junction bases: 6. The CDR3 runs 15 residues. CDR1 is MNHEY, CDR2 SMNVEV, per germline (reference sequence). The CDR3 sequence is CASSLGTGSRSPLHF. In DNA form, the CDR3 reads TGTGCCAGCAGTTTAGGGACAGGAAGTCGTTCACCCCTCCACTTT.

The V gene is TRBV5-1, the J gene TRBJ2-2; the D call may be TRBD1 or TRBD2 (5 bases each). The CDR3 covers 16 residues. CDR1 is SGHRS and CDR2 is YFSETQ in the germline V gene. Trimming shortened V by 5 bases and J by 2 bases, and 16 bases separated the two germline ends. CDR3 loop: CASRAPGRTNTGELFF. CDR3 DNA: TGCGCCAGCAGGGCCCCGGGACGAACTAACACCGGGGAGCTGTTTTTT.

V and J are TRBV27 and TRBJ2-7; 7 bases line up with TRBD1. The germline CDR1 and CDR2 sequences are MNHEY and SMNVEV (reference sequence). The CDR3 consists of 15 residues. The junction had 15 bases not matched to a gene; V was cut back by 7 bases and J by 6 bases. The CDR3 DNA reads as TGTGCCAGCATGGGGCTTAGGGGGCTAGCCAGCGAGCAGTACTTC. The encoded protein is CASMGLRGLASEQYF.

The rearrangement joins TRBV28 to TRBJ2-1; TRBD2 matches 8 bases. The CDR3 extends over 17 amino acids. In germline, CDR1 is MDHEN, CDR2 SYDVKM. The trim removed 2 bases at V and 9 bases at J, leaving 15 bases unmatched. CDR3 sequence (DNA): TGTGCCAGCAGTTTACCAGGGACTAGTCTTTCCGGGGGTGAGCAGTTCTTC. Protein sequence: CASSLPGTSLSGGEQFF.

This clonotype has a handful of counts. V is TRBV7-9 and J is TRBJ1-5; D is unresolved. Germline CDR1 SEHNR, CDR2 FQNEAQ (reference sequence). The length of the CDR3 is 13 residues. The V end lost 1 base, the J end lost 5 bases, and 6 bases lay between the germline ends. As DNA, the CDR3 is TGTGCCAGCAGCTTAGGGGGAGATCAGCCCCAGCATTTT. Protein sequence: CASSLGGDQPQHF.

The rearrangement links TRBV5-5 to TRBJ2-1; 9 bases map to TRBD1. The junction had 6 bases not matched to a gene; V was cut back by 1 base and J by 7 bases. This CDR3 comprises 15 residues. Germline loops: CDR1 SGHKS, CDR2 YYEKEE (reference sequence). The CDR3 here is CASSLIGTGYNEQFF. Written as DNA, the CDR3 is TGTGCCAGCAGCTTGATAGGGACAGGGTATAATGAGCAGTTCTTC.

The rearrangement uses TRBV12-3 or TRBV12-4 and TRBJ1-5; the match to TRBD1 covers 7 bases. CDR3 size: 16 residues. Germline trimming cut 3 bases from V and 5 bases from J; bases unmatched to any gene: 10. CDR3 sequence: CASSFSATGWDQPQHF. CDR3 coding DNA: TGTGCCAGCAGTTTTTCGGCGACAGGGTGGGATCAGCCCCAGCATTTT.

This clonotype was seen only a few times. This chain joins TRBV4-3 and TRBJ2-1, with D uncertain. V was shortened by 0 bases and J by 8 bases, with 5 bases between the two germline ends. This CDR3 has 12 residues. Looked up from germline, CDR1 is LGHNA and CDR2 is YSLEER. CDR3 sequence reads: CASSQDSYEQFF. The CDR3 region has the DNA TGCGCCAGCAGCCAAGATAGCTATGAGCAGTTCTTC.

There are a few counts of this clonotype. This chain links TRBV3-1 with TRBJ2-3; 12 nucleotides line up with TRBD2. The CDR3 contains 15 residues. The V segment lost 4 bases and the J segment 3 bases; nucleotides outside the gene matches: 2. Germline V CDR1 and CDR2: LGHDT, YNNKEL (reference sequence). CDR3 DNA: TGTGCCAGCAGCCCAGGACTAGCGGGGACAGATACGCAGTATTTT. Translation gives CASSPGLAGTDTQYF.

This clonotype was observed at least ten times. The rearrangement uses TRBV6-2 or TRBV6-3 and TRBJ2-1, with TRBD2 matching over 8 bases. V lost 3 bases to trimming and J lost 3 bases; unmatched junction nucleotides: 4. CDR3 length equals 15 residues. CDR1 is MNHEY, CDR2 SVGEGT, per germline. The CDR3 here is CASSYRLANYNEQFF. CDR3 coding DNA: TGTGCCAGCAGTTATAGACTAGCGAACTACAATGAGCAGTTCTTC.

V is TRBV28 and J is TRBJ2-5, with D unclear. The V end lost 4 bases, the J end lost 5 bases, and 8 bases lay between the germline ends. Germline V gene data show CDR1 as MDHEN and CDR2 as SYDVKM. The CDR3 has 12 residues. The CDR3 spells CASSSQMETQYF. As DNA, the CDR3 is TGTGCCAGCAGTTCCCAAATGGAGACCCAGTACTTC.